One TCR beta chain is described in this entry. CDR1 and CDR2 (germline): MNHEY, SVGAGI. The V end lost 5 bases, the J end lost 1 base, and 17 bases lay between the germline ends. The CDR3 extends over 16 amino acids. This record belongs to a study of T-cell memory formation after mild COVID-19. TCRdb re-analysed the 5' RACE reads in MiXCR, keeping a single row per CDR3 protein. The sample has about 350,000 distinct CDR3 sequences; roughly an eighth are singletons. The specimen sequenced was PBMCs or a T cell subset sorted from them (not recorded which). The V call is TRBV6-5, the J call TRBJ1-2; D perhaps matches TRBD1 (5 bases). This clonotype was sampled from a man in his late teens or twenties who had mild COVID-19 (a few samples of this study predate the infection). Cell type and time point are not known. CDR3 DNA sequence: TGTGCCAGCAGTCACCAACCGGGACGGGGTAACTATGGCTACACCTTC. Protein sequence: CASSHQPGRGNYGYTF.